The clone carrying this TCR beta chain came up once. Looked up from germline, CDR1 is LNHDA and CDR2 is SQIVND (reference sequence). This CDR3 comprises 15 residues. The V segment lost 1 base and the J segment 7 bases; nucleotides outside the gene matches: 7. This entry is derived from a study of blood T cell repertoires in COVID-19. Original methodology: Amplification from reference gene primers served as the basis for estimated nucleated cell counts. The assay was immunoSEQ multiplex PCR, and TCRdb's table has in-frame clones only and misses some. V and J calls and clone size follow that table, whereas D and trimming were derived from the DNA. Altogether fewer than 350,000 clones are present, around 90% being singletons, with the ten largest covering 1.7%.

What was sequenced was PBMCs or T cells enriched from blood (not recorded which). The chain employs TRBV19 and TRBJ1-5, with TRBD1 matching 7 bases. The source of this sequence is a woman aged 40 to 50 who had recovered from COVID-19. The CDR3 loop reads CASSIGRAGGQPQHF. CDR3 DNA sequence: TGTGCCAGTAGTATAGGCAGGGCAGGGGGGCAGCCCCAGCATTTT.